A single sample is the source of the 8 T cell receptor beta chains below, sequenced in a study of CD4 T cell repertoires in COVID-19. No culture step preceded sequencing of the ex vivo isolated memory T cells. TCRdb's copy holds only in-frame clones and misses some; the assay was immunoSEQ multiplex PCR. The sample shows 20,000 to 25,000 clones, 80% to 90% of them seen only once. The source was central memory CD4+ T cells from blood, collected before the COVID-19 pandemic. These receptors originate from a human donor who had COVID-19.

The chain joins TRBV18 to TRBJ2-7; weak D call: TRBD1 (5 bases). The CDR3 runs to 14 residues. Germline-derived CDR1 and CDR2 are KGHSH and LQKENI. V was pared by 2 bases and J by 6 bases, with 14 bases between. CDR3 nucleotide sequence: TGTGCCAGCTCACCAAAAGTAGGTCAGGGCGAGCAGTACTTC. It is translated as CASSPKVGQGEQYF.

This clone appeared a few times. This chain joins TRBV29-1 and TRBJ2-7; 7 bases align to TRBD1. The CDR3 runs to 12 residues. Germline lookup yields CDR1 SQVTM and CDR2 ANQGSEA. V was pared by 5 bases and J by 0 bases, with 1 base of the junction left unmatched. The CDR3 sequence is CSVRDSSYEQYF. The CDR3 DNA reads TGCAGCGTTAGGGACAGCTCCTACGAGCAGTACTTC.

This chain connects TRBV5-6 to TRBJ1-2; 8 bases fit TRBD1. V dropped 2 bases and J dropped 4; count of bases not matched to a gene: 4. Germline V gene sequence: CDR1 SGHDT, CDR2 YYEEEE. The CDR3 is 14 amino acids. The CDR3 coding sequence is TGTGCCAGCAGCTTCCCAGGGGGCGCCTATGGCTACACCTTC. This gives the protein CASSFPGGAYGYTF.

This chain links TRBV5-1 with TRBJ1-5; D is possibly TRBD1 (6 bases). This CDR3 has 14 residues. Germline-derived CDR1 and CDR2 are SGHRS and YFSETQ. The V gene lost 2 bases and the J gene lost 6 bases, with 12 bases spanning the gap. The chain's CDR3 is CASSLEGGGQPQHF. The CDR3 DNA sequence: TGCGCCAGCAGCTTAGAGGGAGGGGGTCAGCCCCAGCATTTT.

This CDR3 is CASSFRAHDSNQPQHF. The DNA of the CDR3 is TGTGCCAGCAGTTTCCGAGCCCACGATAGCAATCAGCCCCAGCATTTT. The chain couples TRBV27 to TRBJ1-5; D gene unclear. The CDR3 is 16 amino acids. The V gene lost 3 bases and the J gene lost 0 bases, with 12 bases spanning the gap. Germline CDR1 MNHEY, CDR2 SMNVEV (reference sequence).

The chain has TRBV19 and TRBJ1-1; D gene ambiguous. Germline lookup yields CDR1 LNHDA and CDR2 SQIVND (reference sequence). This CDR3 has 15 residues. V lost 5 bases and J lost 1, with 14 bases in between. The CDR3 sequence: CASSPRARQNTEAFF. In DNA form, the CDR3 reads TGTGCCAGTAGTCCACGTGCCCGACAGAACACTGAAGCTTTCTTT.

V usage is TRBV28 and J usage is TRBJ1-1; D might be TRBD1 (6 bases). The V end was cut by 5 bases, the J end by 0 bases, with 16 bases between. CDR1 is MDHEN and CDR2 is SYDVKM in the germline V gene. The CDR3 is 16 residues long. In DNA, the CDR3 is TGTGCCAGCAGTAAGACAACAGGGTCCATGAACACTGAAGCTTTCTTT. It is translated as CASSKTTGSMNTEAFF.

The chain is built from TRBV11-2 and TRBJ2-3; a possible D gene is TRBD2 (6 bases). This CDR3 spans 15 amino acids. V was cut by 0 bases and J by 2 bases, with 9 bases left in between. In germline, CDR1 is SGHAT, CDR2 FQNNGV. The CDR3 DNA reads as TGTGCCAGCAGCTTAGACGGAGGGCCCACAGATACGCAGTATTTT. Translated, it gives CASSLDGGPTDTQYF.